The 30 T cell receptor beta chains below were found in one sample sequenced in a study of OX40 agonist ivuxolimab in advanced cancers. The assay was immunoSEQ multiplex PCR, and TCRdb's table has in-frame clones only and misses some. This sample has approximately 31,000 clones; around 90% occur once, and the top ten carry around 54%. The source material was CD4+ or CD8+ T cells sorted from blood, sampled in a trial of the OX40 agonist ivuxolimab. These receptor sequences come from an adult with an advanced solid tumor such as melanoma, head and neck, liver or kidney cancer.

The V call is TRBV5-1, the J call TRBJ1-1, with D possibly matching TRBD1 (6 bases). Per the germline V gene, CDR1 is SGHRS and CDR2 is YFSETQ. This CDR3 is 16 amino acids long. Trimming removed 0 bases from V and 1 base from J, with 13 bases in between. DNA for the CDR3: TGCGCCAGCAGCTTGGTACAGGGTTTTTGGAACACTGAAGCTTTCTTT. It codes for CASSLVQGFWNTEAFF.

V gene TRBV7-9 combines with J gene TRBJ2-1; 9 bases are a match to TRBD2. The CDR3 is made up of 17 amino acids. Trimming at V came to 4 bases and at J to 8 bases, leaving 15 bases not matched to a gene. Germline loops: CDR1 SEHNR, CDR2 FQNEAQ (reference sequence). The CDR3 region has the DNA TGTGCCAGCAGCTCCCAACCGAGCGGGGGGCCCGGGGATGAGCAGTTCTTC. It codes for CASSSQPSGGPGDEQFF.

The chain links TRBV11-2 to TRBJ2-7; D may be TRBD2 (6 bases). With 4 bases removed from V and 6 bases from J, the gap between germline ends came to 19 bases. Germline-derived CDR1 and CDR2 are SGHAT and FQNNGV. The CDR3 contains 15 residues. The CDR3 loop is CASSSHGEVVGEQYF. In nucleotides, the CDR3 is TGTGCCAGCAGCTCACACGGGGAGGTGGTAGGCGAGCAGTACTTC.

The chain uses TRBV28 and TRBJ2-5; D remains unclear. Trimming took 6 bases from V and 0 from J, leaving 8 bases between them. Germline CDR1 is MDHEN and CDR2 is SYDVKM. The CDR3 is 13 residues long. This chain's CDR3 is CASRVLDQETQYF. The CDR3 DNA reads TGTGCCAGCAGAGTTTTGGACCAAGAGACCCAGTACTTC.

This chain connects TRBV7-9 to TRBJ2-5; 7 bases map to TRBD1. There are 15 residues in the CDR3. The J segment lost 2 bases and the V segment lost 2 bases, leaving 5 bases of the junction unmatched. Germline CDR1 reads SEHNR; CDR2 reads FQNEAQ (reference sequence). The CDR3 here is CASSLIQGPQETQYF. CDR3 coding DNA: TGTGCCAGCAGCTTAATACAGGGGCCACAAGAGACCCAGTACTTC.

The chain recombines TRBV11-3 with TRBJ2-3; D is perhaps TRBD2 (6 bases). The CDR3 extends over 13 amino acids. Germline values: CDR1 SGHNT, CDR2 YENEEA. Trimming pared 5 bases from V and 9 bases from J, leaving 15 bases between. CDR3 protein: CASSLAGLPTQYF. CDR3 nucleotides: TGTGCCAGCAGCCTGGCGGGACTTCCGACGCAGTATTTT.

The chain is built from TRBV18 and TRBJ1-4, with no clear D. The CDR3 is 14 amino acids. Trimming cost V 3 bases and J 8 bases, with 13 bases left between them. The germline V gene has CDR1 KGHSH and CDR2 LQKENI. The CDR3 bases are TGTGCCAGCTCACCCGGACTGGAGGACGAAAAACTGTTTTTT. Its translation: CASSPGLEDEKLFF.

In DNA form, the CDR3 reads TGTGCCAGCAGTTACGTCGGGGAGATCTATGGCTACACCTTC. Protein product: CASSYVGEIYGYTF. The rearrangement uses TRBV6-5 and TRBJ1-2, with no clear D. Trimming removed 2 bases from V and 4 bases from J, with 11 bases in between. The germline gives CDR1 MNHEY, CDR2 SVGAGI. This CDR3 comprises 14 residues.

V is TRBV15 and J is TRBJ1-2, with D possibly TRBD1 on 5 matching bases. Trimming left V 7 bases short and J 7 bases short, with 19 bases between. There are 14 residues in the CDR3. Germline V lookup: CDR1 LNHNV, CDR2 YYDKDF (reference sequence). The CDR3 is CATTQPGTSFGYTF. For the CDR3, the DNA is TGTGCCACCACCCAGCCCGGGACTTCCTTTGGCTACACCTTC.

The sample holds one count of this clone. The rearrangement joins TRBV7-9 to TRBJ2-2, with 12 bases aligning to TRBD2. Germline CDR1 and CDR2: SEHNR and FQNEAQ (reference sequence). The CDR3 has 17 residues. V gave up 4 bases and J gave up 7 bases; unmatched junction bases: 10. In DNA, the CDR3 is TGTGCCAGCAGCTCCCCCCTAGCGGGGGGGTACGACGGGGAGCTGTTTTTT. This codes for CASSSPLAGGYDGELFF. Full variable domain (rest looked up from reference TRBV7-9 and TRBJ2-2): DTGVSQNPRHKITKRGQNVTFRCDPISEHNRLYWYRQTLGQGPEFLTYFQNEAQLEKSRLLSDRFSAERPKGSFSTLEIQRTEQGDSAMYLCASSSPLAGGYDGELFFGEGSRLTVL.

The genes are TRBV15 and TRBJ2-3, with D hard to call. The CDR3 runs 13 residues. Germline values: CDR1 LNHNV, CDR2 YYDKDF (reference sequence). V was clipped by 0 bases and J by 4 bases, with 5 bases between them. The CDR3 sequence is CATSRDRADTQYF. Written as DNA, the CDR3 is TGTGCCACCAGCAGAGATCGGGCAGATACGCAGTATTTT.

This clone appeared once. This chain connects TRBV5-1 to TRBJ1-4; D remains unclear. The germline V gene has CDR1 SGHRS and CDR2 YFSETQ. V lost 0 bases to trimming and J lost 8 bases, with 8 bases between them. This CDR3 is 13 amino acids long. The CDR3 region is CASSLVPQEKLFF. DNA for the CDR3: TGCGCCAGCAGCTTGGTTCCGCAGGAAAAACTGTTTTTT.

The V call is TRBV12-5, the J call TRBJ2-2; D could derive from TRBD1 or TRBD2 (5 bases each). V lost 6 bases and J lost 1, with 9 bases in between. Germline CDR1 and CDR2: LGHNT and FRNRAP. The CDR3 has 14 amino acids. The CDR3 is CASGIGGNTGELFF. The CDR3 DNA is TGTGCTAGTGGGATTGGGGGGAACACCGGGGAGCTGTTTTTT.

V and J are TRBV3-1 (or the pseudogene TRBV3-2) and TRBJ2-7; no clear D. This CDR3 region has 9 residues. Germline-derived CDR1 and CDR2 are LGHDT and YNNKEL (reference sequence). Trimming left V 11 bases short and J 3 bases short, with 5 bases between. Written as DNA, the CDR3 is TGTGCCCACAGCTACGAGCAGTACTTC. Protein product: CAHSYEQYF.

This clone has only one observation. The CDR3 spells CASRRGYEQYF. DNA of the CDR3: TGTGCCAGCAGGAGGGGCTACGAGCAGTACTTC. The chain carries TRBV13 and TRBJ2-7; D assignment may be TRBD1 or TRBD2 (5 bases each). Trimming took 6 bases from V and 3 from J, leaving 6 bases between them. This CDR3 has 11 residues. Germline V gene data show CDR1 as PRHDT and CDR2 as FYEKMQ (reference sequence).

The V gene is TRBV19, the J gene TRBJ2-1; 12 bases agree with TRBD2. CDR3 length equals 15 residues. Per the germline V gene, CDR1 is LNHDA and CDR2 is SQIVND (reference sequence). The V gene end was trimmed by 6 bases and the J gene end by 6 bases; junction bases not matched to a gene: 6. In DNA form, the CDR3 reads TGTGCCAGTAGGTACGGGACTAGCGGGTTCAATGAGCAGTTCTTC. As protein: CASRYGTSGFNEQFF.

The chain is built from TRBV29-1 and TRBJ1-5; possibly TRBD1 for D (5 bases). V lost 4 bases and J 6 bases, leaving 13 bases between the germline ends. In germline, CDR1 is SQVTM, CDR2 ANQGSEA. This CDR3 has 13 residues. The CDR3 region has the DNA TGCAGCGTTGCCCCAGGGAAGGTTCAGCCCCAGCATTTT. Its protein product is CSVAPGKVQPQHF.

In DNA, the CDR3 is TGTGCCAGCACCAGACAGGGAATGCCAAAGACCCAGTACTTC. This gives the protein CASTRQGMPKTQYF. This chain uses TRBV28 with TRBJ2-5; 7 positions agree with TRBD1. Trimming at V came to 7 bases and at J to 6 bases, leaving 11 bases not matched to a gene. The germline V gene has CDR1 MDHEN and CDR2 SYDVKM. The CDR3 loop spans 14 amino acids. Filled out from reference TRBV28 and TRBJ2-5, the complete variable domain reads DVKVTQSSRYLVKRTGEKVFLECVQDMDHENMFWYRQDPGLGLRLIYFSYDVKMKEKGDIPEGYSVSREKKERFSLILESASTNQTSMYLCASTRQGMPKTQYFGPGTRLLVL.

The V and J genes are TRBV4-2 and TRBJ2-1; D call uncertain. The V gene lost 1 base and the J gene lost 4 bases, with 14 bases spanning the gap. The germline V gene has CDR1 LGHNA and CDR2 YNFKEQ. The CDR3 is 16 amino acids. The CDR3 nucleotides are TGTGCCAGCAGCCAAGGGGCAGAATCCTCATACAATGAGCAGTTCTTC. Protein sequence: CASSQGAESSYNEQFF.

This chain connects TRBV5-4 to TRBJ2-1; TRBD2 aligns across 11 bases. Germline V lookup: CDR1 SGHNT, CDR2 YYREEE (reference sequence). Germline trimming cut 4 bases from V and 4 bases from J; bases unmatched to any gene: 10. The CDR3 spans 17 residues. The CDR3 DNA sequence: TGTGCCAGCAGCCAGGGACTAGCGGAACCATTGTACAATGAGCAGTTCTTC. Amino acid sequence: CASSQGLAEPLYNEQFF.

The chain has TRBV7-9 and TRBJ2-5; maybe TRBD1 (5 bases). CDR1 is SEHNR, CDR2 FQNEAQ, per germline (reference sequence). There are 15 residues in the CDR3. V lost 2 bases and J 2 bases, leaving 12 bases between the germline ends. The CDR3, as DNA: TGTGCCAGCAGCTTACAGTCAGGGCGACAAGAGACCCAGTACTTC. It specifies CASSLQSGRQETQYF.

This clone was detected only once. The chain joins TRBV6-6 to TRBJ1-4; weak D call: TRBD1 (5 bases). This CDR3 comprises 15 residues. Trimming removed 3 bases at V and 8 bases at J, with 16 bases between. Germline CDR1 and CDR2: MNHNY and SVGAGI (reference sequence). CDR3 DNA sequence: TGTGCCAGCAGTTATGGTCAGGGTTCGGTAGAAAAACTGTTTTTT. Its translation: CASSYGQGSVEKLFF.

J is TRBJ1-3 and V is TRBV4-1, with D possibly matching TRBD1 (6 bases). Germline V gene lookup returns CDR1 MGHRA and CDR2 YSYEKL. This CDR3 is built from 16 residues. The V end lost 3 bases, the J end lost 0 bases, and 12 bases lay between the germline ends. In nucleotides, the CDR3 is TGCGCCAGCAGCCAGGGTCCAGGGGTCTCTGGAAACACCATATATTTT. This codes for CASSQGPGVSGNTIYF.

V gene TRBV5-1 combines with J gene TRBJ2-7, with D tentatively TRBD1 or TRBD2 (5 bases each). This CDR3 region has 15 residues. Trimming left V 0 bases short and J 1 base short, with 11 bases between. The germline V gene encodes CDR1 SGHRS and CDR2 YFSETQ. The CDR3 sequence: CASSLAWDGSYEQYF. CDR3 DNA: TGCGCCAGCAGCTTGGCCTGGGACGGATCCTACGAGCAGTACTTC.

The chain uses TRBV6-1 and TRBJ2-3; D remains ambiguous. This CDR3 spans 14 amino acids. V dropped 10 bases and J dropped 0 bases, with 14 bases sitting between them. CDR1 and CDR2 (germline): MNHNS, SASEGT. The CDR3 sequence: CATTQVPSTDTQYF. CDR3 bases: TGTGCCACCACCCAGGTTCCTAGCACAGATACGCAGTATTTT.

This sequence joins TRBV4-1 and TRBJ2-7, with TRBD2 matching over 11 bases. This CDR3 is 16 amino acids long. The junction had 10 bases not matched to a gene; V was cut back by 2 bases and J by 7 bases. Germline V gives CDR1 MGHRA, CDR2 YSYEKL. CDR3: CASSQQTSGEAGEQYF. As DNA, the CDR3 is TGCGCCAGCAGCCAACAGACTAGCGGGGAGGCGGGGGAGCAGTACTTC.

The CDR3 region has the DNA TGTGCCAGCAGCCAAGAAACGAGCGGGGGGTCCCAAGAGACCCAGTACTTC. Its translation: CASSQETSGGSQETQYF. V and J are TRBV4-2 and TRBJ2-5; 9 bases agree with TRBD2. Trimming took 0 bases from V and 1 from J; bases not matched to a gene: 6. This CDR3 is built from 17 residues. Germline assignment: CDR1 LGHNA and CDR2 YNFKEQ.

J is TRBJ1-1 and V is TRBV7-9, with D possibly matching TRBD1 (6 bases). The V and J ends lost 5 bases and 7 bases respectively, with 17 bases between them. The germline CDR1 and CDR2 sequences are SEHNR and FQNEAQ (reference sequence). The CDR3 extends over 14 amino acids. CDR3 amino acids: CASSEETRGSEAFF. CDR3 nucleotides: TGTGCCAGCAGCGAGGAGACAAGGGGGAGTGAAGCTTTCTTT.

In this sample, this clone turned up a few times. Only one base separates this from a far larger clonotype, so it likely reflects a read error. The sample has other DNA sequences that encode this CDR3 too. The chain is built from TRBV5-1 and TRBJ2-1; 7 nucleotides align to TRBD1. CDR1 is SGHRS, CDR2 YFSETQ, per germline. This CDR3 region has 15 residues. The ends lost 0 bases at V and 2 bases at J; junction bases unmatched: 2. In nucleotides, the CDR3 is TGCGCCAGCAGCTTGGGAGACAGGGCCTACAATGAGCAGTTCTTC. It specifies CASSLGDRAYNEQFF.

This clone was seen a handful of times. The V and J genes are TRBV28 and TRBJ2-5, with 9 bases identical to TRBD2. V lost 4 bases and J lost 7; bases outside the gene matches: 16. CDR1 and CDR2 from the germline V gene are MDHEN and SYDVKM. This CDR3 is 17 amino acids long. As DNA, the CDR3 is TGTGCCAGCAGTTGGGGGCTAGCGGGGCCCCCTAGCAGGACCCAGTACTTC. Translating it yields CASSWGLAGPPSRTQYF.